This TCR beta chain emerged from a study of T-cell memory formation after mild COVID-19. Study results and caveats: What remained unconfirmed was the SARS-CoV-2 specificity of second-wave clones peaking on day 37.

Each CDR3 protein gets one entry after TCRdb re-called the 5' RACE reads with MiXCR. The sample consists of about 410,000 distinct CDR3 sequences, more than 20% of them appearing once. A remark on this clonotype: Its antigen is unidentified.

This CDR3 comprises 13 residues. Germline assignment: CDR1 SGHTA and CDR2 FQGTGA. The V and J ends lost 5 bases and 6 bases, in that order; junction bases with no gene match: 6. The clonotype originates from an adult woman who had mild COVID-19 (a few samples of this study predate the infection). Cell type and time point are not known. Sequenced: PBMCs or a T cell subset sorted from them (not recorded which). The chain has TRBV7-3 and TRBJ2-7, with 8 bases matching TRBD1. The CDR3 is CASSLNDRGEQYF. The CDR3 DNA reads TGTGCCAGCAGCCTTAACGACAGGGGCGAGCAGTACTTC.